This T cell receptor (beta chain) was profiled in a study of T cell responses to AZD1222 COVID-19 vaccine. This clone was counted a single time. Its antigen is undetermined. Notes on the study in general: In all cases, repertoires were sampled only after the peak T cell response. Once two AZD1222 doses were given, Spike-specific TCR breadth and depth went up.

CDR3 length equals 14 residues. J gave up 2 bases and V 4 bases, and 2 bases lay outside the gene matches. In germline, CDR1 is SGHNT, CDR2 YYREEE (reference sequence). Measured with immunoSEQ multiplex PCR; TCRdb has only the in-frame clones, and not every one. The data hold roughly 150,000 clones, with roughly 93% observed a single time. Material: peripheral blood, obtained on day 0 of AZD1222 vaccination. This receptor was obtained from an adult in good health. The chain carries TRBV5-4 and TRBJ2-5; 10 nucleotides match TRBD2. The CDR3 bases are TGTGCCAGCAGCGTAGCGGGAGGACAAGAGACCCAGTACTTC. Translating gives CASSVAGGQETQYF.